Following are 14 T cell receptor beta chains from one sample sequenced in a study of patients and donors after allogeneic stem cell transplantation. TCRdb reanalysed the RT-PCR reads using MiXCR and keeps one entry per CDR3 protein. The sample includes over 350,000 distinct CDR3 sequences, approximately 16% of them seen just once. The specimen sequenced was blood, either unsorted or a sorted T cell fraction (not recorded which). Source of these receptors: a human donor who was either an allogeneic HSCT recipient or a stem cell or donor lymphocyte infusion donor (not recorded which). It is not recorded whose cells these are; they may come from a transplant donor.

This clonotype was detected a few times. The V and J genes are TRBV20-1 and TRBJ2-7; 11 bases fit TRBD2. The germline V gene encodes CDR1 DFQATT and CDR2 SNEGSKA (reference sequence). CDR3 size: 12 residues. V gave up 5 bases and J gave up 7 bases; unmatched junction bases: 4. CDR3 coding DNA: TGCAGTGCTGACGGGACTAGCGGTGAGCAGTACTTC. Translated, it gives CSADGTSGEQYF.

The chain carries TRBV12-5 and TRBJ1-5; the D is unclear. Trimming removed 0 bases at V and 6 bases at J, with 12 bases between. Germline lookup yields CDR1 LGHNT and CDR2 FRNRAP. The CDR3 loop spans 15 amino acids. The CDR3 bases are TGTGCTAGTGGTTTGGTAGGTAGCCAATCTCAGCCCCAGCATTTT. Translation: CASGLVGSQSQPQHF. Full variable domain (remainder filled in from reference TRBV12-5 and TRBJ1-5): DARVTQTPRHKVTEMGQEVTMRCQPILGHNTVFWYRQTMMQGLELLAYFRNRAPLDDSGMPKDRFSAEMPDATLATLKIQPSEPRDSAVYFCASGLVGSQSQPQHFGDGTRLSIL.

This clonotype was recorded many times. The chain has TRBV4-3 and TRBJ1-6; D ambiguous. Looked up from germline, CDR1 is LGHNA and CDR2 is YSLEER. The CDR3 extends over 15 amino acids. The V end lost 0 bases, the J end lost 7 bases, and 10 bases lay between the germline ends. This chain's CDR3 is CASSQEGIWNSPLHF. CDR3 coding DNA: TGCGCCAGCAGCCAAGAGGGTATTTGGAATTCACCCCTCCACTTT.

This clonotype was seen only a few times. The rearrangement links TRBV9 to TRBJ1-2; tentative D call: TRBD1 (6 bases). Trimming pared 4 bases from V and 4 bases from J, leaving 14 bases between. This CDR3 has 14 residues. Germline CDR1 reads SGDLS; CDR2 reads YYNGEE. CDR3: CASSKQTGTYGYTF. The CDR3 coding sequence is TGTGCCAGCAGCAAACAGACAGGCACCTATGGCTACACCTTC.

There are a few counts of this clonotype. The chain recombines TRBV7-9 with TRBJ2-7; 8 positions match TRBD2. Germline loops: CDR1 SEHNR, CDR2 FQNEAQ (reference sequence). The CDR3 totals 13 residues. With V trimmed by 5 bases and J by 6 bases, 6 bases remained unmatched. CDR3 sequence reads: CASSATGGGEQYF. The CDR3 DNA reads as TGTGCCAGCAGCGCCACGGGGGGGGGCGAGCAGTACTTC. Looking up the rest from reference TRBV7-9 and TRBJ2-7 gives the full variable domain: DTGVSQNPRHKITKRGQNVTFRCDPISEHNRLYWYRQTLGQGPEFLTYFQNEAQLEKSRLLSDRFSAERPKGSFSTLEIQRTEQGDSAMYLCASSATGGGEQYFGPGTRLTVT.

This clonotype has a single count. The chain combines TRBV20-1 with TRBJ2-2; D remains ambiguous. The ends were cut back, 5 bases at V and 8 bases at J, with 18 bases in the middle. Germline loops: CDR1 DFQATT, CDR2 SNEGSKA (reference sequence). This CDR3 has 14 residues. The CDR3 loop reads CSAQEWVLTGELFF. DNA for the CDR3: TGCAGTGCTCAAGAATGGGTCCTCACAGGGGAGCTGTTTTTT.

This chain links TRBV12-3 or TRBV12-4 with TRBJ2-7; 7 bases align to TRBD1. V lost 7 bases to trimming and J lost 0 bases; unmatched junction nucleotides: 6. The CDR3 is 14 residues long. In DNA, the CDR3 is TGTGCCAGCACCCCGAGGGGGCTCTCCTACGAGCAGTACTTC. Protein sequence: CASTPRGLSYEQYF.

This clonotype showed up just a few times. The chain links TRBV27 to TRBJ2-7; either TRBD1 or TRBD2 may supply D (5 bases each). CDR1 and CDR2 from the germline V gene are MNHEY and SMNVEV (reference sequence). The CDR3 has 15 residues. Trimming left V 5 bases short and J 4 bases short, with 18 bases between. Written as DNA, the CDR3 is TGTGCCAGCAGTGTGGGGACCACACGTTCTTACGAGCAGTACTTC. This encodes CASSVGTTRSYEQYF.

The genes are TRBV28 and TRBJ2-7; 10 nucleotides agree with TRBD2. The CDR3 spans 13 residues. With V trimmed by 11 bases and J by 5 bases, 9 bases remained unmatched. Germline CDR1 and CDR2: MDHEN and SYDVKM. CDR3 coding DNA: TGTGCCGATCCGGGACTAGCGTCGGACGAGCAGTACTTC. Translation: CADPGLASDEQYF.

In its sample, this clonotype was seen once. The chain uses TRBV4-2 and TRBJ2-2, with TRBD1 identical over 10 bases. The CDR3 extends over 18 amino acids. The ends lost 5 bases at V and 7 bases at J; junction bases unmatched: 16. Germline CDR1 and CDR2: LGHNA and YNFKEQ. The CDR3 protein is CASSKAGWADRGDGELFF. The CDR3 DNA reads as TGTGCCAGCAGCAAAGCGGGGTGGGCGGACAGGGGGGACGGGGAGCTGTTTTTT.

Here the CDR3 DNA reads TGTGCCAGCAGTCCGGGACGGACAACCTCTGGGGGTGGCTACACCTTC. It encodes CASSPGRTTSGGGYTF. The chain joins TRBV2 to TRBJ1-2; D might be TRBD1 (5 bases). Per the germline V gene, CDR1 is SNHLY and CDR2 is FYNNEI. With 5 bases removed from V and 7 bases from J, the gap between germline ends came to 23 bases. The CDR3 contains 16 residues.

The chain combines TRBV20-1 with TRBJ1-5; no clear D. With 3 bases removed from V and 6 bases from J, the gap between germline ends came to 9 bases. This CDR3 contains 12 residues. Per the germline V gene, CDR1 is DFQATT and CDR2 is SNEGSKA (reference sequence). The CDR3: CSARAGIQPQHF. Here the CDR3 DNA reads TGCAGTGCTAGGGCGGGGATTCAGCCCCAGCATTTT.

The chain uses TRBV30 and TRBJ2-1; no definite D call. The V end was cut by 7 bases, the J end by 2 bases, with 18 bases between. This CDR3 contains 15 residues. Germline V CDR1 and CDR2: GTSNPN, SVGIG (reference sequence). Written as DNA, the CDR3 is TGTGCCTACACGATTGACCCCGCGCCCTACAATGAGCAGTTCTTC. This gives the protein CAYTIDPAPYNEQFF.

This clonotype has just a few counts. The chain joins TRBV5-6 to TRBJ2-3; 10 nucleotides match TRBD2. Trimming removed 0 bases from V and 4 bases from J; junction bases left unmatched: 8. Germline V gene sequence: CDR1 SGHDT, CDR2 YYEEEE. This CDR3 has 17 amino acids. CDR3 sequence: CASSLAGGLARSDTQYF. The DNA for the CDR3 is TGTGCCAGCAGCTTGGCCGGGGGACTAGCGCGGTCAGATACGCAGTATTTT.